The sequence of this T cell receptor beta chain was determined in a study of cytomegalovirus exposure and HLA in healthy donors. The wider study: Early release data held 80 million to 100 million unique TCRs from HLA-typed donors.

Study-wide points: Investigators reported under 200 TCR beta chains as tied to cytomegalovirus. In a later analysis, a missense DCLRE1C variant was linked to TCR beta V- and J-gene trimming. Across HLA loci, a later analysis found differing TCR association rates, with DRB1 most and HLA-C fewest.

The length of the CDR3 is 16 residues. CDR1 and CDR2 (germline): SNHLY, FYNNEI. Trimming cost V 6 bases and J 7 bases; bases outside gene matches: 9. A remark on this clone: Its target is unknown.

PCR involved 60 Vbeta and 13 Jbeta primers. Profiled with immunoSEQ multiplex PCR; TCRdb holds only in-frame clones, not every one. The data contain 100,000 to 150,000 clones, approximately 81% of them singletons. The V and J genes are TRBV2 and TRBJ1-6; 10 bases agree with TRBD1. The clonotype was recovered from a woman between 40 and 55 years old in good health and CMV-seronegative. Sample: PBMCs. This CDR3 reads CASRTETGGKNSPLHF. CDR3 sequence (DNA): TGTGCCAGCAGAACTGAGACAGGGGGCAAGAATTCACCCCTCCACTTT.